This entry lists 16 T cell receptor beta chains sequenced from one sample in a study of T-cell reconstitution after alpha-beta-depleted transplantation in children (dated by TCRdb to the mid-2010s). Receptor amplification or capture employed PCR. Sequencing relied on an Illumina HiSeq 2500. TCR libraries were prepared with molecular barcoding, using unique molecular identifiers to normalize TCRbeta repertoire quantification. The public sequencing data were trimmed at Q25 with fastp and processed into clonotypes with MiXCR by TCRdb, which kept only in-frame beta chains. Identical CDR3 protein sequences are pooled into one entry, listed with their most common genes and DNA. Here the sample has some 200,000 distinct CDR3 sequences; about 9.2% occur a single time. The top ten clones comprise approximately 6.2% of the sample. The sample in question was PBMCs from the stem cell graft donor, obtained from the stem cell graft. All receptors come from a human donor who donated a stem cell graft to a child with acute lymphoblastic leukemia.

This CDR3 is CASSKTGAGNTIYF. CDR3 nucleotides: TGTGCCAGCAGCAAGACAGGGGCTGGAAACACCATATATTTT. The chain uses TRBV3-1 and TRBJ1-3, with TRBD1 matching 8 bases. The V gene's germline CDR1 is LGHDT and CDR2 YNNKEL (reference sequence). Germline trimming cut 5 bases from V and 2 bases from J; bases unmatched to any gene: 2. This CDR3 comprises 14 residues.

This clonotype was seen at least ten times. This sequence joins TRBV7-2 and TRBJ2-7; TRBD1 might be the D (5 bases). V was clipped by 1 base and J by 2 bases, with 15 bases between them. The CDR3 has 16 residues. Germline V gives CDR1 SGHTA, CDR2 FQGNSA. The CDR3: CASSLVDRTGAYEQYF. CDR3 nucleotide sequence: TGTGCCAGCAGCTTAGTTGATCGAACAGGAGCCTACGAGCAGTACTTC.

This clonotype was seen ten or more times. CDR3: CASSLSQGMNSPLHF. The CDR3 nucleotides read TGTGCCAGCAGTTTAAGTCAGGGGATGAATTCACCCCTCCACTTT. V usage is TRBV27 and J usage is TRBJ1-6; tentatively, D is TRBD1 (6 bases). Germline V gene sequence: CDR1 MNHEY, CDR2 SMNVEV (reference sequence). The CDR3 spans 15 residues. The V gene lost 2 bases and the J gene lost 7 bases, with 12 bases spanning the gap.

This clonotype came up a few times. The chain recombines TRBV9 with TRBJ2-5, with 8 bases fitting TRBD2. After removal of 4 bases from V and 5 bases from J, the junction contained 7 bases not matched to a gene. The CDR3 is 14 residues long. CDR1 and CDR2 (germline): SGDLS, YYNGEE. The CDR3 DNA follows: TGTGCCAGCAGCCCCCGGACTAGCTGGGAGACCCAGTACTTC. As protein: CASSPRTSWETQYF.

The chain has TRBV12-3 or TRBV12-4 and TRBJ2-7, with 8 bases matching TRBD2. Losses at the gene ends were 0 bases for V and 7 bases for J; bases not matched to a gene: 2. The CDR3 extends over 13 amino acids. CDR3 sequence (DNA): TGTGCCAGCAGTTTAGCATCGGGGGGGGAGCAGTACTTC. Protein sequence: CASSLASGGEQYF.

J is TRBJ2-2 and V is TRBV10-3; 9 nucleotides line up with TRBD1. The germline V gene has CDR1 ENHRY and CDR2 SYGVKD. The CDR3 spans 16 residues. J was trimmed by 1 base and V by 4 bases; bases with no gene match: 4. CDR3: CAISGDRVMNTGELFF. DNA for the CDR3: TGTGCCATCAGTGGGGACAGGGTAATGAACACCGGGGAGCTGTTTTTT.

The gene calls are TRBV7-9 and TRBJ1-2, with 7 bases fitting TRBD1. The germline V gene has CDR1 SEHNR and CDR2 FQNEAQ (reference sequence). Trimming at V came to 4 bases and at J to 3 bases, leaving 5 bases not matched to a gene. CDR3 length: 14 residues. CDR3 bases: TGTGCCAGCAGCTCCGGGACAGACTACTATGGCTACACCTTC. Translation: CASSSGTDYYGYTF.

The chain combines TRBV4-3 with TRBJ2-7; D may be TRBD1 (6 bases). Trimming left V 3 bases short and J 4 bases short, with 10 bases between. This CDR3 has 13 residues. Germline V gene sequence: CDR1 LGHNA, CDR2 YSLEER. The chain's CDR3 is CASSQEQGYEQYF. The CDR3 bases are TGCGCCAGCAGCCAGGAACAGGGTTACGAGCAGTACTTC.

This sequence joins TRBV9 and TRBJ1-2; the match to TRBD1 covers 7 bases. The CDR3 consists of 14 residues. Per germline, CDR1 SGDLS and CDR2 YYNGEE. V lost 3 bases to trimming and J lost 4 bases; unmatched junction nucleotides: 6. CDR3 sequence: CASSASGGGYGYTF. The CDR3 DNA reads as TGTGCCAGCAGCGCGTCAGGGGGAGGCTATGGCTACACCTTC.

This clonotype appeared a few times. The chain links TRBV12-3 or TRBV12-4 to TRBJ2-2, with 7 bases identical to TRBD1. After removal of 7 bases from V and 5 bases from J, the junction contained 10 bases not matched to a gene. The CDR3 is 15 residues long. The CDR3 DNA sequence: TGTGCCAGCACCCTGAGACAGGGTTCGACCGGGGAGCTGTTTTTT. This codes for CASTLRQGSTGELFF.

The chain links TRBV12-5 to TRBJ2-1, with D tentatively TRBD1 (8 bases). Germline V gene sequence: CDR1 LGHNT, CDR2 FRNRAP. Trimming removed 3 bases at V and 2 bases at J, with 11 bases between. The CDR3 has 15 amino acids. Written as DNA, the CDR3 is TGTGCTAGTGGTTTTACAGGGGGGGCCTACAATGAGCAGTTCTTC. Protein product: CASGFTGGAYNEQFF.

DNA of the CDR3: TGCAGTGCCTTACGGACAGTCGATACTGAAGCTTTCTTT. It specifies CSALRTVDTEAFF. The chain has TRBV20-1 and TRBJ1-1, with a possible D match to TRBD1 (6 bases). CDR3 size: 13 residues. Germline CDR1 reads DFQATT; CDR2 reads SNEGSKA (reference sequence). The germline V and J ends were trimmed by 6 bases and 5 bases, with 16 bases remaining between them.

This clonotype has a handful of counts. The V and J genes are TRBV7-2 and TRBJ2-2; no definite D call. V was shortened by 7 bases and J by 7 bases, with 7 bases between the two germline ends. The CDR3 sequence is 11 residues long. CDR1 and CDR2 from the germline V gene are SGHTA and FQGNSA. CDR3 amino acids: CASTGFGELFF. As DNA, the CDR3 is TGTGCCAGCACCGGCTTCGGGGAGCTGTTTTTT.

This clonotype was counted only a few times. The genes are TRBV6-2 or TRBV6-3 and TRBJ2-3, with TRBD1 identical over 7 bases. Looked up from germline, CDR1 is MNHEY and CDR2 is SVGEGT. The length of the CDR3 is 12 residues. V dropped 6 bases and J dropped 11; count of bases not matched to a gene: 8. DNA of the CDR3: TGTGCCAGCAGCAAAACAGGGGCCCAGCAGTATTTT. Translation: CASSKTGAQQYF.

This clonotype was detected many times. The V and J genes are TRBV20-1 and TRBJ2-3; D possibly corresponds to TRBD1 (6 bases). The ends were cut back, 4 bases at V and 7 bases at J, with 9 bases in the middle. The CDR3 sequence is 11 residues long. Germline CDR1 DFQATT, CDR2 SNEGSKA (reference sequence). The CDR3 nucleotides are TGCAGTGCTACGAGGGACAATACGCAGTATTTT. Amino acids: CSATRDNTQYF.

This clonotype was recorded a few times. The gene calls are TRBV5-1 and TRBJ1-2; perhaps TRBD1 as D (6 bases). V shed 4 bases and J shed 8 bases, with 21 bases lying between them. Germline-derived CDR1 and CDR2 are SGHRS and YFSETQ. The CDR3 contains 15 residues. In nucleotides, the CDR3 is TGCGCCAGCAGCCCTGACAGGAACCTTTGGGAAGGCTACACCTTC. It codes for CASSPDRNLWEGYTF. Together with reference TRBV5-1 and TRBJ1-2, the CDR3 gives the full variable domain: KAGVTQTPRYLIKTRGQQVTLSCSPISGHRSVSWYQQTPGQGLQFLFEYFSETQRNKGNFPGRFSGRQFSNSRSEMNVSTLELGDSALYLCASSPDRNLWEGYTFGSGTRLTVV.